This entry lists 24 T cell receptor beta chains sequenced from one sample in a study of blood T cell repertoires in COVID-19. Sequencing was performed with immunoSEQ multiplex PCR; in TCRdb, only in-frame clones are kept and a portion is missing. The table lists roughly 220,000 clones, nearly 90% of them singletons. The specimen sequenced was PBMCs or T cells enriched from blood (not recorded which). The receptors here all came from a man aged 25-45 years who had been exposed to COVID-19.

The chain combines TRBV27 with TRBJ1-6; 9 bases are a match to TRBD1. Unmatched junction bases numbered 16, after V lost 4 bases and J lost 9 bases. The CDR3 runs to 18 residues. Germline V gives CDR1 MNHEY, CDR2 SMNVEV (reference sequence). The DNA of the CDR3 is TGTGCCAGCAGTTCTATTTTCGAATACAGGGGGCTAAGTTCACCCCTCCACTTT. Protein sequence: CASSSIFEYRGLSSPLHF.

The table lists this clone with a count of one. V usage is TRBV7-2 and J usage is TRBJ1-1; D possibly corresponds to TRBD1 (5 bases). Germline V gene lookup returns CDR1 SGHTA and CDR2 FQGNSA. V gave up 2 bases and J gave up 11 bases, with 15 bases separating them. CDR3 length: 13 amino acids. This CDR3 is CASSLTRTGVAFF. As DNA, the CDR3 is TGTGCCAGCAGCTTAACCCGAACGGGGGTCGCTTTCTTT.

The chain combines TRBV29-1 with TRBJ1-3; D uncertain. Trimming removed 3 bases from V and 3 bases from J, with 9 bases in between. The CDR3 runs to 13 residues. The germline gives CDR1 SQVTM, CDR2 ANQGSEA. The chain's CDR3 is CSVDLQYGNTIYF. CDR3 DNA sequence: TGCAGCGTTGACCTACAGTATGGAAACACCATATATTTT.

The V call is TRBV7-2, the J call TRBJ1-2; D possibly corresponds to TRBD1 (5 bases). This CDR3 comprises 16 residues. V lost 1 base to trimming and J lost 4 bases, with 16 bases between them. Germline V gives CDR1 SGHTA, CDR2 FQGNSA. CDR3 in DNA: TGTGCCAGCAGCTTAGTTGGTACAGGCGACAGCTATGGCTACACCTTC. Translated: CASSLVGTGDSYGYTF.

The gene calls are TRBV4-1 and TRBJ2-2, with 8 bases that match TRBD2. Per germline, CDR1 MGHRA and CDR2 YSYEKL. The CDR3 has 18 residues. V lost 1 base to trimming and J lost 4 bases; unmatched junction nucleotides: 11. Here the CDR3 DNA reads TGCGCCAGCAGCCAAGGTTTTCTCGGGGGGGTAGGCACCGGGGAGCTGTTTTTT. It encodes CASSQGFLGGVGTGELFF.

This chain uses TRBV29-1 with TRBJ1-2; weak D call: TRBD1 (5 bases). V gave up 1 base and J gave up 8 bases, with 11 bases separating them. The CDR3 extends over 12 amino acids. The V gene's germline CDR1 is SQVTM and CDR2 ANQGSEA. CDR3 nucleotide sequence: TGCAGCGTTGAAGGGAACCGGGGGGGCTACACCTTC. Translation: CSVEGNRGGYTF.

The CDR3 DNA reads as TGTGCCAGCAGTTACAAGGGGCCAAGCTCTGGAAACACCATATATTTT. This encodes CASSYKGPSSGNTIYF. The chain recombines TRBV6-5 with TRBJ1-3; D perhaps matches TRBD1 (5 bases). The ends were cut back, 2 bases at V and 0 bases at J, with 11 bases in the middle. CDR1 is MNHEY, CDR2 SVGAGI, per germline. The length of the CDR3 is 16 residues.

V and J are TRBV16 and TRBJ1-3, with TRBD1 matching 9 bases. CDR1 KGHSY and CDR2 FQNENV come from the germline V gene. CDR3 size: 16 residues. The J segment lost 2 bases and the V segment lost 0 bases, leaving 2 bases of the junction unmatched. The CDR3 nucleotides read TGTGCCAGCAGCCAATCCAGGACAGGGGCTGGAAACACCATATATTTT. Amino acid sequence: CASSQSRTGAGNTIYF.

The chain employs TRBV6-5 and TRBJ2-5; D is possibly TRBD2 (6 bases). V was shortened by 2 bases and J by 5 bases, with 15 bases between the two germline ends. Germline CDR1 and CDR2: MNHEY and SVGAGI. The CDR3 length is 15 residues. This CDR3 is CASSYRRGPTETQYF. For the CDR3, the DNA is TGTGCCAGCAGTTACAGGAGGGGACCAACGGAGACCCAGTACTTC.

The rearrangement links TRBV10-3 to TRBJ1-4; TRBD1 is a possible D gene (6 bases). The germline V gene has CDR1 ENHRY and CDR2 SYGVKD. The ends were cut back, 2 bases at V and 7 bases at J, with 14 bases in the middle. This CDR3 contains 15 residues. This chain's CDR3 is CAISETQGMGEKLFF. The DNA of the CDR3 is TGTGCCATCAGTGAGACCCAGGGGATGGGTGAAAAACTGTTTTTT.

The rearrangement uses TRBV12-3 or TRBV12-4 and TRBJ1-5; D not resolved. The CDR3 is 13 amino acids. V was trimmed by 3 bases and J by 2 bases, leaving 5 bases between them. The CDR3 region is CASSLSRNQPQHF. CDR3 DNA sequence: TGTGCCAGCAGTTTGTCTCGCAATCAGCCCCAGCATTTT.

This chain links TRBV4-1 with TRBJ2-4; no clear D gene. The CDR3 is 15 amino acids. In germline, CDR1 is MGHRA, CDR2 YSYEKL. V was cut by 1 base and J by 0 bases, with 7 bases left in between. The CDR3 DNA reads TGCGCCAGCAGCCAAGTTCTCCGAGCCAAAAACATTCAGTACTTC. Encoded protein: CASSQVLRAKNIQYF.

The chain is built from TRBV30 and TRBJ1-6; tentative D call: TRBD1 (6 bases). This CDR3 has 13 amino acids. V lost 6 bases to trimming and J lost 7 bases, with 13 bases between them. CDR1 is GTSNPN and CDR2 is SVGIG in the germline V gene (reference sequence). The DNA for the CDR3 is TGTGCCTGCACGCGGACAGTAAATTCACCCCTCCACTTT. It is translated as CACTRTVNSPLHF.

The V and J genes are TRBV10-3 and TRBJ2-7, with D perhaps TRBD2 (5 bases). The V end was cut by 5 bases, the J end by 7 bases, with 15 bases between. CDR1 and CDR2 (germline): ENHRY, SYGVKD. The CDR3 is 13 amino acids. CDR3 in DNA: TGTGCCATCAGTTCGGGGTTCGGGGAAGAGCAGTACTTC. As protein: CAISSGFGEEQYF.

The chain carries TRBV29-1 and TRBJ1-4; 10 bases map to TRBD1. Germline CDR1 and CDR2: SQVTM and ANQGSEA. The V and J ends lost 7 bases and 6 bases, in that order; junction bases with no gene match: 8. The CDR3 contains 14 residues. CDR3: CSAIRQGADEKLFF. DNA of the CDR3: TGCAGCGCAATTCGACAGGGGGCGGATGAAAAACTGTTTTTT.

This chain links TRBV7-2 with TRBJ2-5; 7 nucleotides match TRBD2. The J segment lost 3 bases and the V segment lost 5 bases, leaving 18 bases of the junction unmatched. Per the germline V gene, CDR1 is SGHTA and CDR2 is FQGNSA. The CDR3 is 18 amino acids. The CDR3 sequence is CASSLTPYRLAAEETQYF. The CDR3 DNA follows: TGTGCCAGCAGCCTCACCCCCTACAGACTAGCAGCTGAAGAGACCCAGTACTTC.

The V and J genes are TRBV5-4 and TRBJ2-7, with TRBD2 matching over 8 bases. This CDR3 has 15 residues. The V gene's germline CDR1 is SGHNT and CDR2 YYREEE (reference sequence). The V segment lost 2 bases and the J segment 5 bases; nucleotides outside the gene matches: 9. DNA of the CDR3: TGTGCCAGCAGCTTCGCTCGGGGGGGCCTCAACGAGCAGTACTTC. The encoded protein is CASSFARGGLNEQYF.

The chain has TRBV19 and TRBJ2-3; 7 bases map to TRBD1. V lost 6 bases and J lost 2; bases outside the gene matches: 5. The CDR3 covers 14 residues. Germline CDR1 LNHDA, CDR2 SQIVND (reference sequence). The CDR3 nucleotides are TGTGCCAGTAGACCTGACAGGGCCACAGATACGCAGTATTTT. This gives the protein CASRPDRATDTQYF. Using reference TRBV19 and TRBJ2-3 for the parts outside the CDR3, the full variable domain is DGGITQSPKYLFRKEGQNVTLSCEQNLNHDAMYWYRQDPGQGLRLIYYSQIVNDFQKGDIAEGYSVSREKKESFPLTVTSAQKNPTAFYLCASRPDRATDTQYFGPGTRLTVL.

This chain joins TRBV7-2 and TRBJ2-2, with D hard to call. Trimming cost V 1 base and J 0 bases, with 9 bases left between them. The CDR3 length is 16 residues. The germline V gene encodes CDR1 SGHTA and CDR2 FQGNSA. CDR3 nucleotides: TGTGCCAGCAGCTTAGTGAGCACAGCGAACACCGGGGAGCTGTTTTTT. It encodes CASSLVSTANTGELFF.

The rearrangement links TRBV6-5 to TRBJ1-2; D perhaps matches TRBD1 (5 bases). CDR1 is MNHEY, CDR2 SVGAGI, per germline. V was pared by 4 bases and J by 4 bases, with 13 bases between. This CDR3 has 14 residues. CDR3 in amino acids: CASSSQTASYGYTF. The CDR3 DNA reads TGTGCCAGCAGTTCCCAGACAGCCTCCTATGGCTACACCTTC.

This clone was seen a single time. The rearrangement uses TRBV9 and TRBJ2-7, with D perhaps matching TRBD2 (6 bases). The CDR3 consists of 15 residues. The germline V gene has CDR1 SGDLS and CDR2 YYNGEE. Between the trimmed V and J ends, which lost 3 bases and 3 bases, there was a span of 16 bases. CDR3 in DNA: TGTGCCAGCAGCGAGGACGGGACGGGGGTCTACGAGCAGTACTTC. The encoded protein is CASSEDGTGVYEQYF.

In DNA, the CDR3 is TGCGCCAGCAGCTTGTATGGGGCAGGCTACGAGCAGTACTTC. As protein: CASSLYGAGYEQYF. The V gene is TRBV5-1, the J gene TRBJ2-7, with TRBD1 as a possible D gene (5 bases). The ends were cut back, 1 base at V and 3 bases at J, with 11 bases in the middle. Germline CDR1 reads SGHRS; CDR2 reads YFSETQ. The CDR3 length is 14 residues. Full variable domain (missing parts from reference TRBV5-1 and TRBJ2-7): KAGVTQTPRYLIKTRGQQVTLSCSPISGHRSVSWYQQTPGQGLQFLFEYFSETQRNKGNFPGRFSGRQFSNSRSEMNVSTLELGDSALYLCASSLYGAGYEQYFGPGTRLTVT.

The rearrangement uses TRBV15 and TRBJ1-3; TRBD1 might be the D (5 bases). The CDR3 sequence is 16 residues long. Germline CDR1 is LNHNV and CDR2 is YYDKDF (reference sequence). V was pared by 0 bases and J by 3 bases, with 12 bases between. The CDR3 spells CATSRDPGEGGNTIYF. DNA of the CDR3: TGTGCCACCAGCAGAGATCCGGGGGAAGGTGGAAACACCATATATTTT.

The chain joins TRBV7-2 to TRBJ1-2; TRBD1 might be the D (5 bases). The CDR3 runs 15 residues. Germline V lookup: CDR1 SGHTA, CDR2 FQGNSA. V was cut by 5 bases and J by 0 bases, with 13 bases left in between. The CDR3 region is CASSPGRRANYGYTF. CDR3 DNA: TGTGCCAGCAGCCCCGGTCGCAGGGCTAACTATGGCTACACCTTC.